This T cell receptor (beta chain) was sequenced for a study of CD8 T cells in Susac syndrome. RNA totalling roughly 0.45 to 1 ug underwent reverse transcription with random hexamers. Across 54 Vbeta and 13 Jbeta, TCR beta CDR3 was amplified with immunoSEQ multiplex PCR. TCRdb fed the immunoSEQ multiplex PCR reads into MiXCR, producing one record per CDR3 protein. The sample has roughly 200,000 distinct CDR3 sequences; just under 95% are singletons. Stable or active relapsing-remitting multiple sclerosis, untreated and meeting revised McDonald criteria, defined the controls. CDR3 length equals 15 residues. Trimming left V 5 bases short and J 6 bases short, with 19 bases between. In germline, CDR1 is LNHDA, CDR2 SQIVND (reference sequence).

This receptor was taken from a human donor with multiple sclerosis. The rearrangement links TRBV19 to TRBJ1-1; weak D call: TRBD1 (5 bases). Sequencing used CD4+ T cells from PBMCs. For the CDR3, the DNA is TGTGCCAGTAGTGGCAGGGAGGCGGGAAGAGCTGAAGCTTTCTTT. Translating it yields CASSGREAGRAEAFF.